The 23 T cell receptor beta chains below come from one sample, sequenced in a study of blood T cell repertoires in COVID-19 (dated by TCRdb to the early 2020s). The library was made by the immunoSEQ multiplex PCR assay. TCRdb mirrors the immuneACCESS table, restricted to in-frame sequences. Some clones are absent from its copies; in checked studies, under half trace to an unresolved V gene, and the reason for the others is unknown. Recorded for this sample are about 36,000 clones; more than 60% of them occurred a single time. 2% of the sample is held by the ten biggest clonotypes. Sample: peripheral blood. These receptor sequences come from a man aged 55 to 70 with active COVID-19.

This clone showed up just a few times. Distinct nucleotide sequences in the sample also encode this CDR3. CDR3 region: CAWSTGGNQPQHF. As DNA, the CDR3 is TGTGCCTGGTCAACAGGGGGCAATCAGCCCCAGCATTTT. The chain carries TRBV30 and TRBJ1-5; 7 bases line up with TRBD1. CDR3 length: 13 residues. With 5 bases clipped from V and 2 bases from J, the junction kept 3 bases outside the gene matches. Germline V CDR1 and CDR2: GTSNPN, SVGIG (reference sequence).

The rearrangement joins TRBV29-1 to TRBJ2-7, with 8 bases that match TRBD2. The V segment lost 4 bases and the J segment 2 bases; nucleotides outside the gene matches: 4. Germline V CDR1 and CDR2: SQVTM, ANQGSEA. CDR3 length equals 13 residues. DNA for the CDR3: TGCAGCGTTGGGACTAGCAAAGCCTACGAGCAGTACTTC. Translating gives CSVGTSKAYEQYF.

The rearrangement links TRBV6-8 to TRBJ2-5; TRBD2 matches 11 bases. CDR3 size: 16 residues. Germline V gene sequence: CDR1 MNHGY, CDR2 SAAAGT. Trimming took 5 bases from V and 5 from J; bases not matched to a gene: 10. The CDR3 coding sequence is TGTGCCAGCAGTCCCTCGACTAGCGGGGAGCGTGAGACCCAGTACTTC. It yields the protein CASSPSTSGERETQYF.

The CDR3: CASSFRTEGVYGYTF. CDR3 DNA: TGTGCCAGCAGTTTCCGAACCGAGGGGGTTTATGGCTACACCTTC. The gene calls are TRBV27 and TRBJ1-2; D is perhaps TRBD1 (6 bases). V gave up 3 bases and J gave up 5 bases, with 16 bases separating them. The germline V gene encodes CDR1 MNHEY and CDR2 SMNVEV (reference sequence). The CDR3 is 15 amino acids.

This clone has a handful of counts. V gene TRBV4-1 combines with J gene TRBJ1-4; D is unclear. V lost 1 base and J lost 8, with 5 bases in between. This CDR3 comprises 12 residues. Germline V gene lookup returns CDR1 MGHRA and CDR2 YSYEKL. The CDR3 sequence: CASSQAFEKLFF. The DNA of the CDR3 is TGCGCCAGCAGCCAAGCTTTCGAAAAACTGTTTTTT.

This clone was recorded only once. CDR3 region: CASSYAGREVETQYF. DNA of the CDR3: TGTGCCAGCAGTTACGCGGGCAGGGAGGTAGAGACCCAGTACTTC. The genes are TRBV6-2 or TRBV6-3 and TRBJ2-5; TRBD2 might be the D (6 bases). V was trimmed by 2 bases and J by 4 bases, leaving 14 bases between them. The CDR3 extends over 15 amino acids. Per germline, CDR1 MNHEY and CDR2 SVGEGT.

This clone is a singleton in its sample. This rearrangement joins TRBV5-1 to TRBJ1-1, with 7 nucleotides matching TRBD1. Trimming at V came to 6 bases and at J to 1 base, leaving 6 bases not matched to a gene. The CDR3 consists of 14 residues. CDR1 is SGHRS and CDR2 is YFSETQ in the germline V gene. The CDR3 coding sequence is TGCGCCAGCACCCTGACAGGGTCGAACACTGAAGCTTTCTTT. Translation: CASTLTGSNTEAFF.

The genes are TRBV10-3 and TRBJ2-2, with no clear D. CDR3 length: 14 amino acids. The germline V and J ends were trimmed by 8 bases and 1 base, with 11 bases remaining between them. Germline CDR1 and CDR2: ENHRY and SYGVKD. The CDR3 is CAIEPRLNTGELFF. CDR3 nucleotides: TGTGCCATCGAGCCGCGGCTGAACACCGGGGAGCTGTTTTTT.

This chain uses TRBV9 with TRBJ2-1; TRBD2 matches 12 bases. With 4 bases clipped from V and 7 bases from J, the junction kept 6 bases outside the gene matches. Germline lookup yields CDR1 SGDLS and CDR2 YYNGEE. This CDR3 region has 15 residues. For the CDR3, the DNA is TGTGCCAGCAGCCTACCGGGACTAGCGGGTAATGAGCAGTTCTTC. Translation: CASSLPGLAGNEQFF.

Details on this clone: This sample includes further DNA sequences coding for the same CDR3. V usage is TRBV5-1 and J usage is TRBJ1-1; D possibly corresponds to TRBD1 (5 bases). The V end lost 2 bases, the J end lost 4 bases, and 12 bases lay between the germline ends. Per the germline V gene, CDR1 is SGHRS and CDR2 is YFSETQ. The CDR3 extends over 14 amino acids. The CDR3 is CASSFGQGGTEAFF. Written as DNA, the CDR3 is TGCGCCAGCAGCTTTGGGCAGGGCGGCACTGAAGCTTTCTTT.

The V and J genes are TRBV19 and TRBJ1-1; D may be TRBD1 (5 bases). Germline values: CDR1 LNHDA, CDR2 SQIVND (reference sequence). V dropped 8 bases and J dropped 7 bases, with 17 bases sitting between them. The CDR3 contains 13 residues. This CDR3 is CASVGRALSEAFF. For the CDR3, the DNA is TGTGCCAGTGTTGGCAGGGCTTTAAGTGAAGCTTTCTTT.

The chain carries TRBV4-2 and TRBJ1-1; possibly TRBD1 for D (6 bases). The CDR3 runs 13 residues. The germline gives CDR1 LGHNA, CDR2 YNFKEQ. V was cut by 1 base and J by 8 bases, with 11 bases left in between. The CDR3 region is CASSQVEGTEAFF. DNA for the CDR3: TGTGCCAGCAGCCAAGTCGAAGGGACAGAAGCTTTCTTT.

J is TRBJ2-4 and V is TRBV18; TRBD1 matches at 8 bases. Germline values: CDR1 KGHSH, CDR2 LQKENI. There are 16 residues in the CDR3. V shed 3 bases, J shed 1 base, and the junction held 5 bases outside the gene matches. CDR3: CASSPDQGAAKNIQYF. CDR3 nucleotide sequence: TGTGCCAGCTCACCCGATCAGGGGGCGGCCAAAAACATTCAGTACTTC.

This clone has a single count. This chain connects TRBV4-3 to TRBJ1-2; no clear D gene. Trimming took 0 bases from V and 1 from J, leaving 9 bases between them. This CDR3 contains 15 residues. Germline V gene data show CDR1 as LGHNA and CDR2 as YSLEER. CDR3 region: CASSQEGPFNYGYTF. Here the CDR3 DNA reads TGCGCCAGCAGCCAAGAGGGCCCGTTTAACTATGGCTACACCTTC.

This clone was counted a single time. The chain couples TRBV6-5 to TRBJ2-6; D is perhaps TRBD2 (6 bases). V was cut by 6 bases and J by 2 bases, with 11 bases left in between. This CDR3 spans 15 amino acids. CDR1 and CDR2 (germline): MNHEY, SVGAGI. This CDR3 reads CASRPGRPGANVLTF. The CDR3 bases are TGTGCCAGCAGACCCGGGAGACCTGGGGCCAACGTCCTGACTTTC.

CDR3: CASSLATASSGNTIYF. DNA of the CDR3: TGTGCCAGCAGCTTAGCGACAGCGAGCTCTGGAAACACCATATATTTT. The J gene is TRBJ1-3, the V gene TRBV7-8, with D perhaps matching TRBD1 (5 bases). Germline loops: CDR1 SGHVS, CDR2 FQNEAQ. The CDR3 covers 16 residues. Trimming cost V 0 bases and J 0 bases, with 9 bases left between them.

The genes are TRBV6-5 and TRBJ1-2, with TRBD1 matching over 7 bases. With 6 bases clipped from V and 4 bases from J, the junction kept 11 bases outside the gene matches. Germline values: CDR1 MNHEY, CDR2 SVGAGI. The CDR3 runs 15 residues. The CDR3 sequence: CASSPDETGRYGYTF. For the CDR3, the DNA is TGTGCCAGCAGCCCAGACGAGACAGGGCGCTATGGCTACACCTTC.

The chain employs TRBV19 and TRBJ1-1; D possibly corresponds to TRBD1 (5 bases). Germline values: CDR1 LNHDA, CDR2 SQIVND (reference sequence). The CDR3 extends over 16 amino acids. The V end was cut by 1 base, the J end by 5 bases, with 17 bases between. The CDR3 nucleotides are TGTGCCAGTAGTATAGGGGGCGGCAGGGAAGGAACTGAAGCTTTCTTT. Its protein product is CASSIGGGREGTEAFF.

CDR3 in amino acids: CASGLDGGRASYEQYF. The CDR3 nucleotides read TGTGCTAGTGGTTTGGATGGCGGGAGGGCCTCCTACGAGCAGTACTTC. J is TRBJ2-7 and V is TRBV12-5; 9 nucleotides line up with TRBD2. From germline, CDR1 is LGHNT and CDR2 FRNRAP. CDR3 size: 16 residues. V lost 1 base, J lost 0 bases, and 4 bases stayed unmatched.

The CDR3, as DNA: TGTGCCAGCAGGTGGGGGACAACCGGGGAGCTGTTTTTT. Residues: CASRWGTTGELFF. The V and J genes are TRBV6-5 and TRBJ2-2; tentative D call: TRBD1 (6 bases). With 6 bases removed from V and 5 bases from J, the gap between germline ends came to 10 bases. CDR1 and CDR2 (germline): MNHEY, SVGAGI. The CDR3 is made up of 13 amino acids.

The rearrangement joins TRBV7-6 to TRBJ2-1, with TRBD1 as a possible D gene (6 bases). The CDR3 runs 13 residues. The germline V gene encodes CDR1 SGHVS and CDR2 FNYEAQ. Between the trimmed V and J ends, which lost 5 bases and 7 bases, there was a span of 12 bases. As DNA, the CDR3 is TGTGCCAGCAGCCGAATAGGGGGTAATGAGCAGTTCTTC. Translated: CASSRIGGNEQFF.

This chain uses TRBV29-1 with TRBJ2-7, with D possibly being TRBD1 (5 bases). The CDR3 runs to 13 residues. V was clipped by 7 bases and J by 6 bases, with 19 bases between them. The germline CDR1 and CDR2 sequences are SQVTM and ANQGSEA. The CDR3 reads CSAEHAGLPEQYF. CDR3 nucleotides: TGCAGCGCAGAACACGCAGGGCTACCCGAGCAGTACTTC.

The chain joins TRBV21-1 to TRBJ1-1; TRBD1, the table's D call, lacks a check against the DNA. TRBV21-1 counts as a pseudogene. The CDR3 runs to 13 residues. The CDR3 bases are TGTGCCAGCAGCCGTCCTAGAGGGGGTTTAGCTTTCTTT. Protein sequence: CASSRPRGGLAFF.